This TCR beta chain was observed in a study of cytotoxic CD8 clonotypes in ibrutinib-treated CLL. Study results and caveats: Progressing patients had sampling times that differed from those of sustained-remission patients. Against age-matched healthy donors, baseline clonality ran higher and tracked circulating CD8+ T-cell counts.

As to this clone: Antigen unknown.

Cryopreserved PBMCs were the source of about 2.2 micrograms of genomic DNA, which went to TCR beta libraries. V dropped 6 bases and J dropped 2 bases, with 15 bases sitting between them. Looked up from germline, CDR1 is SQVTM and CDR2 is ANQGSEA. This CDR3 is built from 14 residues. Here immunoSEQ multiplex PCR was the method, and the copy in TCRdb shows in-frame clones only, minus some. Of approximately 92,000 clones in the sample, roughly three quarters were seen once. The clonotype originates from a human donor with chronic lymphocytic leukemia. The gene calls are TRBV29-1 and TRBJ2-3, with a possible D match to TRBD1 (6 bases). The sequencing here drew on PBMCs, taken after 24 months of ibrutinib treatment. The CDR3 DNA reads as TGCAGCGTCAGGGGCTATGGGGTCACAGATACGCAGTATTTT. Translation: CSVRGYGVTDTQYF.